This T cell receptor (beta chain) emerged from a study of OX40 agonist ivuxolimab in advanced cancers. About the research overall: Dose-escalation patients were diagnosed with hepatocellular carcinoma, melanoma, renal cell cancer or head and neck cancer. Cohort: about 82% men, mean age about 60, aged about 23 to 79.

For this clone: Its antigen is as yet unknown.

Broader study findings: Researchers did not establish what antigens the expanded peripheral T cells target.

Clones were sequenced by immunoSEQ multiplex PCR, and TCRdb holds only the in-frame ones, with some missing. The sample contains some 11,000 clones, 65% to 85% of which appear only once. CDR3 length equals 15 residues. Trimming took off 0 bases at V and 4 bases at J, with 13 bases between the two ends. Germline V gene sequence: CDR1 SGHDT, CDR2 YYEEEE. V usage is TRBV5-6 and J usage is TRBJ1-2; D is unclear. Sequences were derived from CD4+ or CD8+ T cells sorted from blood, sampled in a trial of the OX40 agonist ivuxolimab. This clonotype was obtained from an adult with an advanced solid tumor such as melanoma, head and neck, liver or kidney cancer. DNA for the CDR3: TGTGCCAGCAGCTTGGAACGGAGGAAAGGCTATGGCTACACCTTC. Protein product: CASSLERRKGYGYTF.